This paragraph covers one TCR beta chain sequence. The CDR3 is 15 residues long. The germline V and J ends were trimmed by 5 bases and 4 bases, with 16 bases remaining between them. Looked up from germline, CDR1 is SGHVS and CDR2 is FQNEAQ. These data belong to a study of T cell clones after liver transplantation. Profiling relied on immunoSEQ multiplex PCR, and the TCRdb table lists in-frame clones only, not all of them. Of 99,000 or so clones in the sample, approximately 85% were seen once. The sequence derives from a human donor who received a liver transplant. Material: CD4+ T cells from blood, obtained before liver transplant. The chain uses TRBV7-8 and TRBJ2-3; D may be TRBD2 (5 bases). CDR3 residues: CASSPRGHQADTQYF. DNA for the CDR3: TGTGCCAGCAGCCCAAGAGGGCATCAAGCAGATACGCAGTATTTT.